The clone carrying this T cell receptor (beta chain) was observed a handful of times. The data belong to a study of blood T cells in healthy people across ages. Together with a sample-barcoded 5' primer, a J-beta primer mix was included in a second PCR lasting about 6 to 11 cycles. TCRdb reprocessed the 5' RACE reads with MiXCR, giving one entry per CDR3 protein. The data show about 1.1 million distinct CDR3 sequences, around two fifths seen once. The receptor was derived from a man between 18 and 35 years old in good health. The sequenced material came from blood.

The CDR3: CASSFLGAGGETQYF. In nucleotides, the CDR3 is TGTGCCAGCAGCTTTTTAGGGGCCGGCGGGGAGACCCAGTACTTC. The rearrangement uses TRBV5-5 and TRBJ2-5; the D gene could be TRBD1 or TRBD2 (5 bases each). The germline gives CDR1 SGHKS, CDR2 YYEKEE (reference sequence). CDR3 length: 15 amino acids. Trimming took off 2 bases at V and 5 bases at J, with 16 bases between the two ends.